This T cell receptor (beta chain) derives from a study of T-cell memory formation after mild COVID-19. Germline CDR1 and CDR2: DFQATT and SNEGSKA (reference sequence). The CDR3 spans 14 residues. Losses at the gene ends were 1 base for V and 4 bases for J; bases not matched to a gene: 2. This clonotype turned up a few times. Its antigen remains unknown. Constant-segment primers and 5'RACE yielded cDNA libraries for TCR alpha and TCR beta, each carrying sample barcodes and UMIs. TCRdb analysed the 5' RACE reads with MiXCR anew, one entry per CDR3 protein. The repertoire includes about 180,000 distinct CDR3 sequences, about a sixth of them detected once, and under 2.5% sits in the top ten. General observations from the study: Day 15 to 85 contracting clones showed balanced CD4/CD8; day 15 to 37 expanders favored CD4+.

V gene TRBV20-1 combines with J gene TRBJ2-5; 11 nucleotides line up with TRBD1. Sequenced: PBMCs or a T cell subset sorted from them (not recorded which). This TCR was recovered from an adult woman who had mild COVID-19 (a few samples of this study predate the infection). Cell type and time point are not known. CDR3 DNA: TGCAGTGCTAGAGGGGACAGGGGGGGAGAGACCCAGTACTTC. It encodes CSARGDRGGETQYF.